The sequence of this TCR beta chain was determined in a study of control samples from healthy donors and cancer patients. This clone appeared a few times. Clones were sequenced by immunoSEQ multiplex PCR, and TCRdb holds only the in-frame ones, with some missing. Here the sample spans 150,000 to 200,000 clones, roughly 90% being singletons. V lost 6 bases to trimming and J lost 4 bases, with 15 bases between them. CDR1 KGHSH and CDR2 LQKENI come from the germline V gene. CDR3 length equals 14 residues. The specimen sequenced was blood. The chain combines TRBV18 with TRBJ1-1, with unresolved D. The clonotype comes from a young man in good health. The CDR3 nucleotides are TGTGCCAGCTCTCAGGACCAATGGGCCACTGAAGCTTTCTTT. It is translated as CASSQDQWATEAFF.